These T cell receptor beta chains were read from a single sample in a study of T cell responses to AZD1222 COVID-19 vaccine. Clones were sequenced by immunoSEQ multiplex PCR, and TCRdb holds only the in-frame ones, with some missing. The table records 90,000 to 120,000 clones, about 90% of them present only once. Sequenced material: peripheral blood, taken on day 0 of AZD1222 vaccination. These TCRs come from an adult in good health. CDR3s include the opening cysteine and the closing phenylalanine or tryptophan. A D gene is named only where the DNA matches it firmly. Rows give clone size only sometimes, using once, few, many, or a class for an expanded clone.

V gene: TRBV7-9; J gene: TRBJ1-6; D gene: TRBD1; clone size: .; CDR3 DNA: TGTGCCAGCATCCGAGGACAGGGGGCTTCACCCCTCCACTTT; CDR3 protein: CASIRGQGASPLHF
V gene: TRBV28; J gene: TRBJ2-7; D gene: .; clone size: .; CDR3 DNA: TGTGCCAGCAGTCAATACGAGCAGTACTTC; CDR3 protein: CASSQYEQYF
V gene: TRBV7-2; J gene: TRBJ2-7; D gene: .; clone size: .; CDR3 DNA: TGTGCCAGCTGCCGCGAGCAGTACTTC; CDR3 protein: CASCREQYF
V gene: TRBV2; J gene: TRBJ2-7; D gene: .; clone size: .; CDR3 DNA: TGTGCCAGCAGTGAAGGGCTCATCCCTATCTTC; CDR3 protein: CASSEGLIPIF
V gene: TRBV2; J gene: TRBJ1-1; D gene: TRBD1; clone size: .; CDR3 DNA: TGTGCCAGCAGAGTAGGACAGGAAGGTGCTTTCTTT; CDR3 protein: CASRVGQEGAFF
V gene: TRBV7-9; J gene: TRBJ1-4; D gene: .; clone size: .; CDR3 DNA: TGTGCCAGCAGCTTCGTGGACAGCCTTAATGAAAAACTGTTTTTT; CDR3 protein: CASSFVDSLNEKLFF
V gene: TRBV6-2/TRBV6-3; J gene: TRBJ1-2; D gene: .; clone size: .; CDR3 DNA: TGTGCCAGCAGTCCACAATGGGTAAACTATGGCTACACCTTC; CDR3 protein: CASSPQWVNYGYTF
V gene: TRBV30; J gene: TRBJ2-5; D gene: .; clone size: .; CDR3 DNA: TGTGCCTGGAGTGCGGGACAAGAGACCCAGTACTTC; CDR3 protein: CAWSAGQETQYF
V gene: TRBV9; J gene: TRBJ1-2; D gene: .; clone size: .; CDR3 DNA: TGTGCCAGCAGCGTAGGCCAGAAGGGGAGCTATGGCTACACCTTC; CDR3 protein: CASSVGQKGSYGYTF
V gene: TRBV19; J gene: TRBJ2-7; D gene: .; clone size: .; CDR3 DNA: TGTGCCAGTAGTATAATGGGGCAGGGAGATGGCTACGAGCAGTACTTC; CDR3 protein: CASSIMGQGDGYEQYF
V gene: TRBV2; J gene: TRBJ2-1; D gene: TRBD2; clone size: once; CDR3 DNA: TGTGCCAGCAGAGAACTAGCGCTATCCTACAATGAGCAGTTCTTC; CDR3 protein: CASRELALSYNEQFF
V gene: TRBV18; J gene: TRBJ2-5; D gene: .; clone size: once; CDR3 DNA: TGTGCCAGCTCCCGAGGTTTATCCGAGACCCAGTACTTC; CDR3 protein: CASSRGLSETQYF
V gene: TRBV18; J gene: TRBJ1-5; D gene: .; clone size: .; CDR3 DNA: TGTGCCAGCTCGGCGAAGGGTAATCAGCCCCAGCATTTT; CDR3 protein: CASSAKGNQPQHF
V gene: TRBV7-2; J gene: TRBJ2-2; D gene: TRBD1; clone size: .; CDR3 DNA: TGTGCCAGCAGCACCGGACAGGGCTCCACCGGGGAGCTGTTTTTT; CDR3 protein: CASSTGQGSTGELFF
V gene: TRBV7-9; J gene: TRBJ1-3; D gene: .; clone size: .; CDR3 DNA: TGTGCCATCGGGGACTTTCGAAACACCATATATTTT; CDR3 protein: CAIGDFRNTIYF
V gene: TRBV6-2/TRBV6-3; J gene: TRBJ1-1; D gene: .; clone size: once; CDR3 DNA: TGTGCCAGCAGCCCCGGACCGGTCTTCGAAGCTTTCTTT; CDR3 protein: CASSPGPVFEAFF
V gene: TRBV5-6; J gene: TRBJ2-1; D gene: .; clone size: .; CDR3 DNA: TGTGCCAGCAGCTTCCAACTAGCTTTCAATGAGCAGTTCTTC; CDR3 protein: CASSFQLAFNEQFF
V gene: TRBV27; J gene: TRBJ2-1; D gene: .; clone size: .; CDR3 DNA: TGTGCCAGCAGTTTGGGGAGCTACAATGAGCAGTTCTTC; CDR3 protein: CASSLGSYNEQFF
V gene: TRBV6-6; J gene: TRBJ2-1; D gene: .; clone size: .; CDR3 DNA: TGTGCCAGCAGTTTAGGTCGGACTTCCTACAATGAGCAGTTCTTC; CDR3 protein: CASSLGRTSYNEQFF
V gene: TRBV19; J gene: TRBJ2-7; D gene: .; clone size: .; CDR3 DNA: TGTGCCAGTAAGTCGCAGCAGGCTGACGAGCAGTACTTC; CDR3 protein: CASKSQQADEQYF
V gene: TRBV6-6; J gene: TRBJ1-5; D gene: .; clone size: .; CDR3 DNA: TGTGCCAGCAGTAGGGGCATCGGAAATAGCAATCAGCCCCAGCATTTT; CDR3 protein: CASSRGIGNSNQPQHF
V gene: TRBV19; J gene: TRBJ1-2; D gene: TRBD1; clone size: .; CDR3 DNA: TGTGCCAGTAGTATCGACAGGGGGCGGGACTATGGCTACACCTTC; CDR3 protein: CASSIDRGRDYGYTF
V gene: TRBV21-1; J gene: TRBJ2-1; D gene: .; clone size: .; CDR3 DNA: TGTGCCAGCAGCAAAGGGCCCCCTAGGAGGGACAATGAGCAGTTCTTC; CDR3 protein: CASSKGPPRRDNEQFF
V gene: TRBV7-8; J gene: TRBJ2-4; D gene: .; clone size: .; CDR3 DNA: TGTGCCAGCAGCTTGGGCGGAGGGATCCTACTAGCCAAAAACATTCAGTACTTC; CDR3 protein: CASSLGGGILLAKNIQYF
V gene: TRBV9; J gene: TRBJ2-3; D gene: .; clone size: .; CDR3 DNA: TGTGCCAGCAGCTTCTCGGGACGGAGGGAGGATACGCAGTATTTT; CDR3 protein: CASSFSGRREDTQYF
V gene: TRBV4-3; J gene: TRBJ1-2; D gene: .; clone size: few; CDR3 DNA: TGCGCCAGCAGCCAAGAAGGGAAGGGGCTTGGCTACACCTTC; CDR3 protein: CASSQEGKGLGYTF
V gene: TRBV6-2/TRBV6-3; J gene: TRBJ2-3; D gene: TRBD2; clone size: .; CDR3 DNA: TGTGCCAGCAGTGTTGGACTAGCGGGGGGGGCAGATACGCAGTATTTT; CDR3 protein: CASSVGLAGGADTQYF
V gene: TRBV7-7; J gene: TRBJ2-2; D gene: TRBD1; clone size: .; CDR3 DNA: TGTGCCAGCAGCTGGAATACCGGGACAGGGGTCACCGGGGAGCTGTTTTTT; CDR3 protein: CASSWNTGTGVTGELFF
V gene: TRBV24-1; J gene: TRBJ2-1; D gene: TRBD2; clone size: once; CDR3 DNA: TGTGCCACCGGTAGGGCGGGAGCGTCCTACAATGAGCAGTTCTTC; CDR3 protein: CATGRAGASYNEQFF
V gene: TRBV27; J gene: TRBJ2-1; D gene: .; clone size: .; CDR3 DNA: TGTGCCAGCACCGCAGTGGGGGGGGCGTCCTACAATGAGCAGTTCTTC; CDR3 protein: CASTAVGGASYNEQFF
V gene: TRBV7-9; J gene: TRBJ1-2; D gene: TRBD1; clone size: .; CDR3 DNA: TGTGCCAGCAGCTGGGACAGGTCGTATGGCTACACCTTC; CDR3 protein: CASSWDRSYGYTF
V gene: TRBV3-1/TRBV3-2; J gene: TRBJ2-3; D gene: .; clone size: .; CDR3 DNA: TGTGCCAGCAGCCAAGCGGGGGCCGGCACAGATACGCAGTATTTT; CDR3 protein: CASSQAGAGTDTQYF
V gene: TRBV29-1; J gene: TRBJ2-1; D gene: TRBD1; clone size: .; CDR3 DNA: TGCAGCGTTGGTGGGACAGGGGGCGATTTCTACAATGAGCAGTTCTTC; CDR3 protein: CSVGGTGGDFYNEQFF
V gene: TRBV5-4; J gene: TRBJ2-7; D gene: .; clone size: .; CDR3 DNA: TGTGCCAGCAGCCCCCCGAAGCTCCAGAACCTCACCTACGAGCAGTACTTC; CDR3 protein: CASSPPKLQNLTYEQYF
V gene: TRBV2; J gene: TRBJ1-1; D gene: .; clone size: .; CDR3 DNA: TGTGCCAGCAGGAGGGCAGCTAACACTGAAGCTTTCTTT; CDR3 protein: CASRRAANTEAFF
V gene: TRBV6-2/TRBV6-3; J gene: TRBJ2-7; D gene: TRBD2; clone size: .; CDR3 DNA: TGTGCCAGCAGTTACCCCTCCTCCGGGACTAGCGGGCCTGTTACCACCTACGAGCAGTACTTC; CDR3 protein: CASSYPSSGTSGPVTTYEQYF
V gene: TRBV2; J gene: TRBJ1-2; D gene: TRBD1; clone size: .; CDR3 DNA: TGTGCCAGCAGTTCCCGGGACAGGGGGCCTGGCTACACCTTC; CDR3 protein: CASSSRDRGPGYTF
V gene: TRBV2; J gene: TRBJ2-7; D gene: TRBD2; clone size: .; CDR3 DNA: TGTGCCAGCAGTGAATTTCTATCCCTAGCGGTAACCTACGAGCAGTACTTC; CDR3 protein: CASSEFLSLAVTYEQYF
V gene: TRBV9; J gene: TRBJ1-1; D gene: .; clone size: .; CDR3 DNA: TGTGCCAGCAGCGTGGGGTTTGGAGGGGATACTGAAGCTTTCTTT; CDR3 protein: CASSVGFGGDTEAFF
V gene: TRBV9; J gene: TRBJ2-7; D gene: TRBD2; clone size: .; CDR3 DNA: TGTGCCAGCAGCGTAGATACTAGCGGGAGGGAGCAGTACTTC; CDR3 protein: CASSVDTSGREQYF
V gene: TRBV29-1; J gene: TRBJ2-3; D gene: TRBD2; clone size: .; CDR3 DNA: TGCAGCGTATCAATAGCGGGGGGCCCAGATACGCAGTATTTT; CDR3 protein: CSVSIAGGPDTQYF
V gene: TRBV19; J gene: TRBJ1-1; D gene: .; clone size: .; CDR3 DNA: TGTGCCAGTAGTATTAGTCAGAGGAACACTGAAGCTTTCTTT; CDR3 protein: CASSISQRNTEAFF
V gene: TRBV27; J gene: TRBJ1-5; D gene: .; clone size: once; CDR3 DNA: TGTGCCAGCAGCTCCATCCGGGGGGCTGAACAGCCCCAGCATTTT; CDR3 protein: CASSSIRGAEQPQHF
V gene: TRBV7-6; J gene: TRBJ1-1; D gene: .; clone size: .; CDR3 DNA: TGTGCCAGCAGCTTATTTCAGGGGCTGGACACTGAAGCTTTCTTT; CDR3 protein: CASSLFQGLDTEAFF
V gene: TRBV27; J gene: TRBJ1-6; D gene: .; clone size: .; CDR3 DNA: TGTGCCAGCAGTTTAGGGGCAGGGCGCCCGAGCTCCTATAATTCACCCCTCCACTTT; CDR3 protein: CASSLGAGRPSSYNSPLHF
V gene: TRBV7-3; J gene: TRBJ1-6; D gene: .; clone size: .; CDR3 DNA: TGTGCCAGCAGCCCTACCCTTGACTATAATTCACCCCTCCACTTT; CDR3 protein: CASSPTLDYNSPLHF
V gene: TRBV27; J gene: TRBJ2-3; D gene: TRBD2; clone size: .; CDR3 DNA: TGTGCCAGCAGTCTTCGGGACTATTCAGATACGCAGTATTTT; CDR3 protein: CASSLRDYSDTQYF
V gene: TRBV24-1; J gene: TRBJ1-5; D gene: TRBD1; clone size: .; CDR3 DNA: TGTGCCACCAGTGATCCAGGGGGTTATCAGCCCCAGCATTTT; CDR3 protein: CATSDPGGYQPQHF
V gene: TRBV5-4; J gene: TRBJ1-1; D gene: .; clone size: .; CDR3 DNA: TGTGCCAGCAGCTTGGATGGGGGAAACACTGAAGCTTTCTTT; CDR3 protein: CASSLDGGNTEAFF
V gene: TRBV11-2; J gene: TRBJ2-5; D gene: .; clone size: .; CDR3 DNA: TGTGCCAGCAGCCAACCCTCGGTGGGAAGAGAGACCCAGTACTTC; CDR3 protein: CASSQPSVGRETQYF